A single sample gave rise to the 27 T cell receptor beta chains below, sequenced in a study of T cell repertoires in cytomegalovirus infection. TCRdb processed the reads anew with MiXCR; each CDR3 protein has one entry. The table includes about 530,000 distinct CDR3 sequences, around 27% detected once. The sample comprised PBMCs. The receptors originated from a human donor in good health (CMV status not recorded). Some clones in this sample may be carry-over from other donors' samples.

V gene TRBV29-1 combines with J gene TRBJ2-5; 7 positions match TRBD2. Losses at the gene ends were 5 bases for V and 3 bases for J; bases not matched to a gene: 6. Germline loops: CDR1 SQVTM, CDR2 ANQGSEA. The CDR3 covers 13 residues. The CDR3, as DNA: TGCAGCGTTTCCCTAGCGGTTAAAGAGACCCAGTACTTC. Translating it yields CSVSLAVKETQYF.

This clonotype was picked up a small number of times. The rearrangement uses TRBV6-2 or TRBV6-3 and TRBJ2-5; D ambiguous. V was pared by 6 bases and J by 5 bases, with 10 bases between. The CDR3 spans 12 residues. CDR1 is MNHEY, CDR2 SVGEGT, per germline. The CDR3 loop is CASRSVGETQYF. CDR3 DNA: TGTGCCAGCAGATCGGTCGGGGAGACCCAGTACTTC.

This clonotype was picked up many times. The chain couples TRBV7-2 to TRBJ1-1; D is possibly TRBD1 (6 bases). The V end was cut by 5 bases, the J end by 6 bases, with 10 bases between. The CDR3 has 12 residues. In germline, CDR1 is SGHTA, CDR2 FQGNSA. The CDR3 DNA sequence: TGTGCCAGCAGCCTAGGGGGTCCTGAAGCTTTCTTT. This encodes CASSLGGPEAFF.

The J gene is TRBJ2-5, the V gene TRBV6-1; perhaps TRBD2 as D (5 bases). CDR1 MNHNS and CDR2 SASEGT come from the germline V gene. Trimming took 10 bases from V and 7 from J, leaving 22 bases between them. The CDR3 is 14 residues long. The CDR3 coding sequence is TGTGCCACCTCCGGAGGTTCCAGGTCGGGGACCCAGTACTTC. Amino acid sequence: CATSGGSRSGTQYF.

The chain recombines TRBV12-3 or TRBV12-4 with TRBJ2-1; TRBD2 matches 8 bases. The CDR3 extends over 15 amino acids. Trimming cost V 3 bases and J 7 bases; bases outside gene matches: 8. In nucleotides, the CDR3 is TGTGCCAGCAGTTTTCAAGCGGGAGTATCAAATGAGCAGTTCTTC. Protein: CASSFQAGVSNEQFF.

This rearrangement joins TRBV12-3 or TRBV12-4 to TRBJ2-1; 11 nucleotides match TRBD1. Trimming at V came to 4 bases and at J to 0 bases, leaving 5 bases not matched to a gene. This CDR3 is built from 17 residues. In DNA form, the CDR3 reads TGTGCCAGCAGTTCATCCGGGACAGGGGGCTCCTACAATGAGCAGTTCTTC. Translating it yields CASSSSGTGGSYNEQFF.

The chain recombines TRBV6-2 or TRBV6-3 with TRBJ1-5, with D tentatively TRBD1 (5 bases). This CDR3 comprises 15 residues. CDR1 is MNHEY, CDR2 SVGEGT, per germline. With 6 bases removed from V and 3 bases from J, the gap between germline ends came to 15 bases. The CDR3 DNA follows: TGTGCCAGCAGGATCCAGGGAATAAACAATCAGCCCCAGCATTTT. Amino acid sequence: CASRIQGINNQPQHF.

The rearrangement joins TRBV28 to TRBJ2-3; 12 bases map to TRBD2. J lost 4 bases, V lost 3 bases, and 17 bases had no gene match. The CDR3 has 20 residues. Per the germline V gene, CDR1 is MDHEN and CDR2 is SYDVKM. The CDR3 sequence is CASSFRVPTRTSGNADTQYF. The CDR3 region has the DNA TGTGCCAGCAGTTTTCGTGTCCCGACTAGGACTAGCGGGAACGCAGATACGCAGTATTTT.

The chain links TRBV19 to TRBJ2-1; 12 bases agree with TRBD2. CDR3 size: 18 residues. J gave up 4 bases and V 3 bases, and 10 bases lay outside the gene matches. In germline, CDR1 is LNHDA, CDR2 SQIVND (reference sequence). CDR3 amino acids: CASSIFQLAGGLYNEQFF. The CDR3 DNA follows: TGTGCCAGTAGTATTTTTCAGCTAGCGGGAGGGCTGTACAATGAGCAGTTCTTC.

This clonotype has ten or more counts. The rearrangement uses TRBV7-6 and TRBJ2-2, with 8 bases that match TRBD1. The CDR3 totals 14 residues. J lost 6 bases, V lost 2 bases, and 2 bases had no gene match. Germline CDR1 and CDR2: SGHVS and FNYEAQ. DNA for the CDR3: TGTGCCAGCAGCTTAACAGGGGGTTCCGGGGAGCTGTTTTTT. Translated, it gives CASSLTGGSGELFF.

The CDR3 nucleotides read TGTGCCTGGAGTGCATCAGATACGCAGTATTTT. Translated, it gives CAWSASDTQYF. This chain joins TRBV30 and TRBJ2-3; D gene uncertain. The CDR3 contains 11 residues. Looked up from germline, CDR1 is GTSNPN and CDR2 is SVGIG (reference sequence). The V end lost 1 base, the J end lost 4 bases, and 3 bases lay between the germline ends.

This clonotype was observed a handful of times. This chain connects TRBV20-1 to TRBJ2-2, with 7 positions matching TRBD1. The V gene end was trimmed by 7 bases and the J gene end by 1 base; junction bases not matched to a gene: 3. CDR3 size: 13 residues. From germline, CDR1 is DFQATT and CDR2 SNEGSKA (reference sequence). CDR3 coding DNA: TGCAGTGTAAGGGGGCGGAACACCGGGGAGCTGTTTTTT. Residues: CSVRGRNTGELFF.

The rearrangement links TRBV12-3 or TRBV12-4 to TRBJ1-2; D unclear. V lost 5 bases and J lost 6, with 13 bases in between. CDR3 length: 13 amino acids. CDR3 sequence reads: CASSPALGNGYTF. CDR3 coding DNA: TGTGCCAGCAGTCCCGCTTTGGGGAATGGCTACACCTTC.

This clonotype was recorded many times. The rearrangement links TRBV7-2 to TRBJ2-3; a weak D match, TRBD2 (6 bases). Germline V gene sequence: CDR1 SGHTA, CDR2 FQGNSA. V lost 8 bases and J 6 bases, leaving 9 bases between the germline ends. The CDR3 runs 11 residues. CDR3 sequence (DNA): TGTGCCAGCCACCGGGGGGATACGCAGTATTTT. Translation gives CASHRGDTQYF.

The rearrangement uses TRBV7-2 and TRBJ2-2, with a tentative D call TRBD2 (6 bases). The CDR3 is 15 residues long. V was trimmed by 5 bases and J by 5 bases, leaving 15 bases between them. CDR1 is SGHTA, CDR2 FQGNSA, per germline. CDR3 sequence reads: CASSLMNAGTGELFF. In DNA form, the CDR3 reads TGTGCCAGCAGCCTCATGAACGCGGGGACCGGGGAGCTGTTTTTT.

This clonotype was picked up one time. The chain couples TRBV5-6 to TRBJ2-1; a weak D match, TRBD2 (5 bases). In germline, CDR1 is SGHDT, CDR2 YYEEEE. Trimming shortened V by 2 bases and J by 2 bases, and 8 bases separated the two germline ends. This CDR3 spans 14 amino acids. For the CDR3, the DNA is TGTGCCAGCAGCTTCCTAGCAGCCTACAATGAGCAGTTCTTC. Its translation: CASSFLAAYNEQFF.

The V gene is TRBV29-1, the J gene TRBJ2-3; TRBD2 matches at 10 bases. Germline trimming cut 2 bases from V and 11 bases from J; bases unmatched to any gene: 7. The CDR3 totals 13 residues. Germline CDR1 reads SQVTM; CDR2 reads ANQGSEA. Here the CDR3 reads CSVEPPSGSMQYF. DNA of the CDR3: TGCAGCGTTGAACCCCCTAGCGGGAGTATGCAGTATTTT.

The sample holds one count of this clonotype. This chain joins TRBV3-1 and TRBJ2-2, with 9 bases aligning to TRBD1. The CDR3 is 16 residues long. Germline CDR1 and CDR2: LGHDT and YNNKEL (reference sequence). The junction had 7 bases not matched to a gene; V was cut back by 3 bases and J by 5 bases. For the CDR3, the DNA is TGTGCCAGCAGCCACGGGACAGGGAGGGGGACCGGGGAGCTGTTTTTT. It encodes CASSHGTGRGTGELFF.

This clonotype was counted ten times or more. The genes are TRBV7-2 and TRBJ2-2; possibly TRBD2 for D (5 bases). Germline loops: CDR1 SGHTA, CDR2 FQGNSA. Trimming left V 2 bases short and J 1 base short, with 8 bases between. The CDR3 is 15 amino acids. CDR3 DNA: TGTGCCAGCAGCTTACGAGGGCGGAACACCGGGGAGCTGTTTTTT. This codes for CASSLRGRNTGELFF.

This clonotype was counted many times. This chain links TRBV7-6 with TRBJ1-1; D unresolved. The V gene lost 1 base and the J gene lost 0 bases, with 9 bases spanning the gap. This CDR3 comprises 15 residues. In germline, CDR1 is SGHVS, CDR2 FNYEAQ. The CDR3 sequence: CASSLVLDLNTEAFF. CDR3 bases: TGTGCCAGCAGCTTAGTTCTAGACTTGAACACTGAAGCTTTCTTT.

The V call is TRBV4-2, the J call TRBJ1-1; D uncertain. Trimming took off 0 bases at V and 0 bases at J, with 8 bases between the two ends. Germline V gene lookup returns CDR1 LGHNA and CDR2 YNFKEQ. This CDR3 contains 15 residues. CDR3 loop: CASSQEPGMNTEAFF. In nucleotides, the CDR3 is TGTGCCAGCAGCCAAGAGCCGGGGATGAACACTGAAGCTTTCTTT.

V usage is TRBV18 and J usage is TRBJ1-6; TRBD1 aligns across 10 bases. Trimming removed 3 bases from V and 5 bases from J; junction bases left unmatched: 4. The CDR3 is 16 residues long. The germline gives CDR1 KGHSH, CDR2 LQKENI. The CDR3 sequence is CASSPGTGVNNSPLHF. The CDR3 DNA is TGTGCCAGCTCACCCGGGACAGGGGTCAATAATTCACCCCTCCACTTT.

The V call is TRBV5-4, the J call TRBJ2-2; 11 bases agree with TRBD2. Trimming at V came to 4 bases and at J to 6 bases, leaving 5 bases not matched to a gene. Germline V gene sequence: CDR1 SGHNT, CDR2 YYREEE (reference sequence). This CDR3 is 15 amino acids long. This CDR3 reads CASSVLAGESGELFF. In nucleotides, the CDR3 is TGTGCCAGCAGCGTACTAGCGGGAGAGTCCGGGGAGCTGTTTTTT.

V gene TRBV10-3 combines with J gene TRBJ1-3; 7 nucleotides line up with TRBD1. Germline assignment: CDR1 ENHRY and CDR2 SYGVKD. The trim removed 4 bases at V and 0 bases at J, leaving 12 bases unmatched. CDR3 length: 18 residues. CDR3 sequence (DNA): TGTGCCATCAGTGGGCCGACAGGGCTTACCAACTCTGGAAACACCATATATTTT. Amino acids: CAISGPTGLTNSGNTIYF.

The chain couples TRBV29-1 to TRBJ1-2; D is perhaps TRBD1 (6 bases). The CDR3 length is 14 residues. V gave up 0 bases and J gave up 4 bases, with 12 bases separating them. Germline values: CDR1 SQVTM, CDR2 ANQGSEA. CDR3 loop: CSVEEGAALYGYTF. The CDR3 coding sequence is TGCAGCGTTGAAGAGGGGGCAGCACTCTATGGCTACACCTTC.

The rearrangement links TRBV20-1 to TRBJ2-1; 12 nucleotides agree with TRBD2. CDR1 and CDR2 (germline): DFQATT, SNEGSKA (reference sequence). J gave up 9 bases and V 6 bases, and 12 bases lay outside the gene matches. The CDR3 runs 15 residues. The CDR3 DNA follows: TGCAGTGCCCAGAGCGGGACTAGCGGGCGTCGTGAGCAGTTCTTC. Its translation: CSAQSGTSGRREQFF.

This chain joins TRBV29-1 and TRBJ1-4; 9 nucleotides line up with TRBD1. Germline V gives CDR1 SQVTM, CDR2 ANQGSEA. The J segment lost 6 bases and the V segment lost 2 bases, leaving 4 bases of the junction unmatched. The length of the CDR3 is 14 residues. The CDR3 reads CSVESGQGDEKLFF. The CDR3 bases are TGCAGCGTTGAATCGGGACAGGGCGATGAAAAACTGTTTTTT.